One and the same sample provided the 30 T cell receptor beta chains below, sequenced in a study of siplizumab effects on memory and regulatory T cells. The assay was immunoSEQ multiplex PCR, and TCRdb's table has in-frame clones only and misses some. The data hold some 100,000 clones, with 75% to 95% observed a single time. The specimen was CD4+ T cells sorted from blood. The receptors stem from a human donor in good health. Some clones in this sample may be carry-over from other donors' samples.

The CDR3 is CASSFPSRNTGELFF. In nucleotides, the CDR3 is TGCGCCAGCAGCTTCCCCTCTAGGAACACCGGGGAGCTGTTTTTT. This chain uses TRBV5-1 with TRBJ2-2, with D hard to call. This CDR3 is built from 15 residues. V was pared by 2 bases and J by 1 base, with 9 bases between. The V gene's germline CDR1 is SGHRS and CDR2 YFSETQ. Full variable domain (rest looked up from reference TRBV5-1 and TRBJ2-2): KAGVTQTPRYLIKTRGQQVTLSCSPISGHRSVSWYQQTPGQGLQFLFEYFSETQRNKGNFPGRFSGRQFSNSRSEMNVSTLELGDSALYLCASSFPSRNTGELFFGEGSRLTVL.

The genes are TRBV28 and TRBJ2-1, with TRBD2 matching 8 bases. Per the germline V gene, CDR1 is MDHEN and CDR2 is SYDVKM. Germline trimming cut 3 bases from V and 8 bases from J; bases unmatched to any gene: 6. The CDR3 runs to 14 residues. The DNA of the CDR3 is TGTGCCAGCAGTTTGCTCGGGAGGGTGTATGAGCAGTTCTTC. It is translated as CASSLLGRVYEQFF. The full variable domain, its missing parts supplied by reference TRBV28 and TRBJ2-1, is DVKVTQSSRYLVKRTGEKVFLECVQDMDHENMFWYRQDPGLGLRLIYFSYDVKMKEKGDIPEGYSVSREKKERFSLILESASTNQTSMYLCASSLLGRVYEQFFGPGTRLTVL.

This sequence joins TRBV2 and TRBJ1-5; the match to TRBD1 covers 9 bases. This CDR3 comprises 14 residues. V trimming: 6 bases; J trimming: 4 bases; junction bases outside the gene matches: 4. Per the germline V gene, CDR1 is SNHLY and CDR2 is FYNNEI. This CDR3 reads CASSGTGQNQPQHF. The CDR3 nucleotides are TGTGCCAGCAGCGGGACAGGGCAGAATCAGCCCCAGCATTTT.

The chain recombines TRBV6-1 with TRBJ2-3; TRBD2 matches 9 bases. Germline V CDR1 and CDR2: MNHNS, SASEGT. J gave up 8 bases and V 5 bases, and 8 bases lay outside the gene matches. The CDR3 covers 14 residues. The CDR3 sequence: CASSSGTSIRTQYF. In nucleotides, the CDR3 is TGTGCCAGCAGTTCCGGGACTAGCATACGTACGCAGTATTTT.

The V gene is TRBV6-5, the J gene TRBJ2-7; D unresolved. V lost 2 bases, J lost 2 bases, and 16 bases lay in between. CDR1 is MNHEY and CDR2 is SVGAGI in the germline V gene. CDR3 length equals 16 residues. As DNA, the CDR3 is TGTGCCAGCAGTTACGGACGTCCCACCGAGACCTACGAGCAGTACTTC. It codes for CASSYGRPTETYEQYF.

V is TRBV21-1 and J is TRBJ2-5; TRBD1, as called in the table, went unchecked against the DNA. TRBV21-1 is a recognized pseudogene. The CDR3 is 15 amino acids. The CDR3 coding sequence is TGTGCCAGCAGCGAAACAGGGGGCTATCGGGAGACCCAGTACTTC. Translating gives CASSETGGYRETQYF.

V usage is TRBV21-1 and J usage is TRBJ1-2. TRBV21-1 is a known pseudogene. The length of the CDR3 is 14 residues. The CDR3 bases are TGTGCCAGCAGCAGGGACAAGGGGGGAAATGGCTACACCTTC. The encoded protein is CASSRDKGGNGYTF.

For this clone: At one end the junction does not follow the germline gene, possibly because of a read error. V gene TRBV7-7 combines with J gene TRBJ2-2; 7 bases map to TRBD1. CDR3 length: 14 residues. Germline assignment: CDR1 SSHAT and CDR2 FNYEAQ (reference sequence). The CDR3 sequence: CASSRGQYTGELFF. The CDR3 nucleotides read TGTGCTAGCAGTCGGGGACAGTACACCGGGGAGCTGTTTTTT.

Only one count was recorded for this clone. The rearrangement joins TRBV7-3 to TRBJ1-1; 7 nucleotides match TRBD1. From germline, CDR1 is SGHTA and CDR2 FQGTGA. This CDR3 has 14 amino acids. J was trimmed by 1 base and V by 4 bases; bases with no gene match: 3. The DNA of the CDR3 is TGTGCCAGCAGCTCAAGGACAGGGAACACTGAAGCTTTCTTT. Amino acid sequence: CASSSRTGNTEAFF. Supplemented by reference TRBV7-3 and TRBJ1-1, the full variable domain reads GAGVSQTPSNKVTEKGKYVELRCDPISGHTALYWYRQSLGQGPEFLIYFQGTGAADDSGLPNDRFFAVRPEGSVSTLKIQRTERGDSAVYLCASSSRTGNTEAFFGQGTRLTVV.

This CDR3 reads CASRRLAGADTQYF. Here the CDR3 DNA reads TGTGCCAGCAGAAGACTAGCGGGAGCAGATACGCAGTATTTT. This rearrangement joins TRBV6-1 to TRBJ2-3; 12 nucleotides match TRBD2. CDR1 MNHNS and CDR2 SASEGT come from the germline V gene. V lost 6 bases, J lost 4 bases, and 2 bases stayed unmatched. The CDR3 has 14 residues.

V usage is TRBV30 and J usage is TRBJ1-3; 7 nucleotides line up with TRBD1. Germline CDR1 is GTSNPN and CDR2 is SVGIG (reference sequence). Trimming removed 0 bases from V and 8 bases from J; junction bases left unmatched: 7. The CDR3 is 14 amino acids. CDR3 coding DNA: TGTGCCTGGAGTGTACACAGGGGCGCGGACACCATATATTTT. Encoded protein: CAWSVHRGADTIYF.

This sequence joins TRBV28 and TRBJ2-4; a possible D gene is TRBD1 (6 bases). Germline assignment: CDR1 MDHEN and CDR2 SYDVKM. The V and J ends lost 4 bases and 10 bases respectively, with 8 bases between them. The CDR3 is 11 residues long. This CDR3 is CASSYREIQYF. DNA for the CDR3: TGTGCCAGCAGTTACAGGGAGATTCAGTACTTC.

CDR3 in DNA: TGTGCCAGCAGCTTAAACCAAGAGACCCAGTACTTC. Translation gives CASSLNQETQYF. V and J are TRBV11-3 and TRBJ2-5; D is ambiguous. This CDR3 has 12 residues. V was trimmed by 2 bases and J by 0 bases, leaving 1 base between them. Germline values: CDR1 SGHNT, CDR2 YENEEA.

CDR3 coding DNA: TGTGCCAGCAGCCCCAGGGCCAATGAGCAGTTCTTC. Encoded protein: CASSPRANEQFF. This chain joins TRBV7-9 and TRBJ2-1; TRBD1 might be the D (5 bases). Germline V gene data show CDR1 as SEHNR and CDR2 as FQNEAQ (reference sequence). CDR3 length equals 12 residues. The V end lost 5 bases, the J end lost 6 bases, and 8 bases lay between the germline ends.

This chain uses TRBV5-4 with TRBJ1-2, with a weak D call TRBD1 (6 bases). The CDR3 is made up of 13 amino acids. Germline CDR1 reads SGHNT; CDR2 reads YYREEE (reference sequence). The V end was cut by 4 bases, the J end by 4 bases, with 11 bases between. CDR3 sequence: CASSMWGAYGYTF. CDR3 DNA: TGTGCCAGCAGCATGTGGGGGGCCTATGGCTACACCTTC.

V gene TRBV21-1 combines with J gene TRBJ2-1; the table's TRBD1 call for D was not verified on the DNA. TRBV21-1 is an annotated pseudogene. This CDR3 contains 14 residues. Here the CDR3 DNA reads TGTGCCAGCAGCAGGGCCGTAACCTACAATGAGCAGTTCTTC. Protein: CASSRAVTYNEQFF.

The CDR3 region is CASSVVSGLGTSGSSYNEQFF. The CDR3 nucleotides read TGTGCCAGCAGCGTAGTCAGCGGGCTTGGGACTAGCGGGAGCTCCTACAATGAGCAGTTCTTC. The chain recombines TRBV9 with TRBJ2-1, with TRBD2 matching over 14 bases. V lost 0 bases and J lost 0; bases outside the gene matches: 11. The CDR3 consists of 21 residues. Germline V gene data show CDR1 as SGDLS and CDR2 as YYNGEE.

The rearrangement joins TRBV19 to TRBJ1-1; no firm D call. Germline CDR1 is LNHDA and CDR2 is SQIVND (reference sequence). This CDR3 region has 15 residues. The ends were cut back, 7 bases at V and 1 base at J, with 16 bases in the middle. The CDR3: CASIWIGRENTEAFF. DNA for the CDR3: TGTGCCAGTATATGGATAGGGCGGGAGAACACTGAAGCTTTCTTT.

This sequence joins TRBV18 and TRBJ2-7; TRBD1 aligns across 7 bases. The CDR3 sequence is 15 residues long. Trimming at V came to 3 bases and at J to 3 bases, leaving 8 bases not matched to a gene. Germline V gene data show CDR1 as KGHSH and CDR2 as LQKENI. The CDR3 loop reads CASSPRTGISYEQYF. The CDR3 DNA reads as TGTGCCAGCTCACCCCGGACAGGAATTAGCTACGAGCAGTACTTC.

The J gene is TRBJ2-7, the V gene TRBV9; 15 bases agree with TRBD2. This CDR3 has 16 amino acids. Per the germline V gene, CDR1 is SGDLS and CDR2 is YYNGEE. The V segment lost 4 bases and the J segment 5 bases; nucleotides outside the gene matches: 7. CDR3 DNA: TGTGCCAGCAGCCCCCGGACTAGCGGGAGGGCCGACGAGCAGTACTTC. Protein product: CASSPRTSGRADEQYF. Full variable domain (missing parts from reference TRBV9 and TRBJ2-7): DSGVTQTPKHLITATGQRVTLRCSPRSGDLSVYWYQQSLDQGLQFLIQYYNGEERAKGNILERFSAQQFPDLHSELNLSSLELGDSALYFCASSPRTSGRADEQYFGPGTRLTVT.

The chain employs TRBV27 and TRBJ1-6, with unresolved D. There are 12 residues in the CDR3. The germline gives CDR1 MNHEY, CDR2 SMNVEV (reference sequence). V lost 8 bases and J lost 12, with 14 bases in between. CDR3 sequence: CASGGIEGPLHF. CDR3 in DNA: TGTGCCAGCGGAGGGATTGAGGGACCCCTCCACTTT.

This chain joins TRBV5-1 and TRBJ1-5, with D perhaps matching TRBD1 (5 bases). The germline V gene has CDR1 SGHRS and CDR2 YFSETQ. CDR3 length: 17 residues. Trimming shortened V by 0 bases and J by 2 bases, and 15 bases separated the two germline ends. DNA for the CDR3: TGCGCCAGCAGCTTGGTCCCGACGGGGGGGGGCAATCAGCCCCAGCATTTT. It translates to CASSLVPTGGGNQPQHF. The entire variable domain, with the rest obtained from reference TRBV5-1 and TRBJ1-5, is as follows: KAGVTQTPRYLIKTRGQQVTLSCSPISGHRSVSWYQQTPGQGLQFLFEYFSETQRNKGNFPGRFSGRQFSNSRSEMNVSTLELGDSALYLCASSLVPTGGGNQPQHFGDGTRLSIL.

The chain joins TRBV11-2 to TRBJ1-5; D perhaps matches TRBD1 (5 bases). Germline CDR1 reads SGHAT; CDR2 reads FQNNGV. V gave up 0 bases and J gave up 6 bases, with 9 bases separating them. The CDR3 has 14 residues. In DNA, the CDR3 is TGTGCCAGCAGCTTAGATGGGGCGCGTCAGCCCCAGCATTTT. It specifies CASSLDGARQPQHF.

The chain recombines TRBV6-1 with TRBJ2-1; 12 positions match TRBD2. The CDR3 consists of 12 residues. Germline V gene sequence: CDR1 MNHNS, CDR2 SASEGT. J was trimmed by 14 bases and V by 7 bases; bases with no gene match: 6. The chain's CDR3 is CASMRLAGDEFF. The CDR3 DNA follows: TGTGCCAGCATGAGACTAGCGGGGGATGAGTTCTTC.

The gene calls are TRBV5-6 and TRBJ2-7, with 9 bases matching TRBD1. Germline V lookup: CDR1 SGHDT, CDR2 YYEEEE. The CDR3 consists of 15 residues. V lost 4 bases to trimming and J lost 3 bases; unmatched junction nucleotides: 8. This chain's CDR3 is CASSRTGTGFYEQYF. CDR3 nucleotides: TGTGCCAGCAGCCGGACCGGGACAGGGTTCTACGAGCAGTACTTC. The variable domain in full, completed from reference TRBV5-6 and TRBJ2-7, reads DAGVTQSPTHLIKTRGQQVTLRCSPKSGHDTVSWYQQALGQGPQFIFQYYEEEERQRGNFPDRFSGHQFPNYSSELNVNALLLGDSALYLCASSRTGTGFYEQYFGPGTRLTVT.

The chain joins TRBV7-2 to TRBJ2-3; 11 bases fit TRBD2. Germline V CDR1 and CDR2: SGHTA, FQGNSA. J was trimmed by 7 bases and V by 2 bases; bases with no gene match: 5. The CDR3 consists of 15 residues. The CDR3 loop is CASSLTSGGGNTQYF. CDR3 sequence (DNA): TGTGCCAGCAGCTTAACTAGCGGGGGAGGGAATACGCAGTATTTT.

CDR3: CASSLGSGETQYF. CDR3 DNA sequence: TGCGCCAGCAGCTTGGGGTCCGGGGAGACCCAGTACTTC. This rearrangement joins TRBV5-1 to TRBJ2-5; D not resolved. CDR1 SGHRS and CDR2 YFSETQ come from the germline V gene. The CDR3 has 13 amino acids. The ends were cut back, 0 bases at V and 5 bases at J, with 8 bases in the middle. Full variable domain (missing parts from reference TRBV5-1 and TRBJ2-5): KAGVTQTPRYLIKTRGQQVTLSCSPISGHRSVSWYQQTPGQGLQFLFEYFSETQRNKGNFPGRFSGRQFSNSRSEMNVSTLELGDSALYLCASSLGSGETQYFGPGTRLLVL.

This chain uses TRBV7-3 with TRBJ2-1, with 9 positions matching TRBD2. J gave up 9 bases and V 5 bases, and 11 bases lay outside the gene matches. The CDR3 covers 15 residues. From germline, CDR1 is SGHTA and CDR2 FQGTGA. The CDR3 here is CASSPVSGSRIEQFF. The CDR3 DNA reads as TGTGCCAGCAGCCCCGTTAGCGGGAGTCGGATTGAGCAGTTCTTC.

This chain joins TRBV6-1 and TRBJ1-2, with 9 bases aligning to TRBD1. Germline assignment: CDR1 MNHNS and CDR2 SASEGT. Trimming cost V 10 bases and J 7 bases; bases outside gene matches: 10. The CDR3 totals 13 residues. The CDR3 nucleotides are TGTGCCACCATCAGACAGGGGGTCGGTGGCTACACCTTC. This sequence encodes CATIRQGVGGYTF.

The CDR3 loop reads CAIRGSTDTQYF. CDR3 coding DNA: TGTGCTATTAGAGGTAGCACAGATACGCAGTATTTT. The chain uses TRBV5-4 and TRBJ2-3; D is uncertain. Per germline, CDR1 SGHNT and CDR2 YYREEE (reference sequence). This CDR3 region has 12 residues. The whole variable domain, remainder taken from reference TRBV5-4 and TRBJ2-3, is ETGVTQSPTHLIKTRGQQVTLRCSSQSGHNTVSWYQQALGQGPQFIFQYYREEENGRGNFPPRFSGLQFPNYSSELNVNALELDDSALYLCAIRGSTDTQYFGPGTRLTVL.